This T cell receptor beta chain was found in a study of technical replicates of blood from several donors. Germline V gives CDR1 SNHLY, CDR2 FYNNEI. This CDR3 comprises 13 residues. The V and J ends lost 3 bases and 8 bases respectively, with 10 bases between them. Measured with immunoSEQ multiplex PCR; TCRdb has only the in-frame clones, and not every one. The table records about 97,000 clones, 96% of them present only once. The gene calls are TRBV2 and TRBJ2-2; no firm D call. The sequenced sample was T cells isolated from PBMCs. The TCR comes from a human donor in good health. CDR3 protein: CASSDSPRGELFF. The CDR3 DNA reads TGTGCCAGCAGTGACAGCCCTAGAGGGGAGCTGTTTTTT.